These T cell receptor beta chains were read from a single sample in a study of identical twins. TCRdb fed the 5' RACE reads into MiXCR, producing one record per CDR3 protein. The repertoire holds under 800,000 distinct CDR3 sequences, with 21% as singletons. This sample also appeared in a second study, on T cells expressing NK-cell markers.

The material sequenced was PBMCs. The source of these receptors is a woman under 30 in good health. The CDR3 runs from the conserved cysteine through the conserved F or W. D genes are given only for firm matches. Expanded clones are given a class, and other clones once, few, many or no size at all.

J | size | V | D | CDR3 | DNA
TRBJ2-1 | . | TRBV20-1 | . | CSAIRTLNSNEQFF | TGCAGTGCTATCAGGACCCTCAATAGCAATGAGCAGTTCTTC
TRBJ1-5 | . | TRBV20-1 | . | CSASDAFGGPQHF | TGCAGTGCTTCAGACGCTTTCGGCGGGCCCCAGCATTTT
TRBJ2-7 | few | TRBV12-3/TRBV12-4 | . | CASSPTGHEQYF | TGTGCCAGCAGCCCTACAGGGCACGAGCAGTACTTC
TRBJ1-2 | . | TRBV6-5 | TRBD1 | CASSYFLGQGVGGYTF | TGTGCCAGCAGTTACTTCTTGGGACAGGGGGTTGGTGGCTACACCTTC
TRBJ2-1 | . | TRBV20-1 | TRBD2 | CSAKAGAINEQFF | TGCAGTGCTAAGGCGGGAGCTATCAATGAGCAGTTCTTC
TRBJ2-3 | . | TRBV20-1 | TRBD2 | CSGSLSGKRADTQYF | TGCAGCGGAAGCTTGAGCGGGAAAAGGGCAGATACGCAGTATTTT
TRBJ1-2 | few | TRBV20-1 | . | CSAREVNYGYTF | TGCAGTGCTAGGGAAGTCAACTATGGCTACACCTTC
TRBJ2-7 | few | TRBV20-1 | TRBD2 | CSASSAGGPGEQYF | TGCAGTGCTAGCTCAGCGGGAGGTCCCGGCGAGCAGTACTTC
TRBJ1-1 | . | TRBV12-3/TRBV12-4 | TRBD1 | CASSGTGGLNTEAFF | TGTGCCAGCAGTGGGACAGGGGGTTTGAACACTGAAGCTTTCTTT
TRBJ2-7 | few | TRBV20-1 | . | CSASVVGGPYEQYF | TGCAGTGCTAGTGTGGTTGGGGGTCCCTACGAGCAGTACTTC
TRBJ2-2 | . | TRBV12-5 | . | CASGLGQTQTNTGELFF | TGTGCTAGTGGTCTCGGACAGACTCAAACGAACACCGGGGAGCTGTTTTTT
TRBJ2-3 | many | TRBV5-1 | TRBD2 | CASSLMSGTTDTQYF | TGCGCCAGCAGCCTGATGAGCGGGACCACAGATACGCAGTATTTT
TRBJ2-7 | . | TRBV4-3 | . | CASSQGQRYEQYF | TGCGCCAGCAGCCAAGGACAGCGCTACGAGCAGTACTTC
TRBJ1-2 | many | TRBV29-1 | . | CSVPSRAGGYTF | TGCAGCGTGCCGTCCCGGGCTGGCGGCTACACCTTC
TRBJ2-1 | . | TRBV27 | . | CASSFSRGTRINEQFF | TGTGCCAGCAGTTTTTCCCGCGGGACACGGATCAATGAGCAGTTCTTC
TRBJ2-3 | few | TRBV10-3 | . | CAISGGETDTQYF | TGTGCCATCAGTGGGGGGGAGACAGATACGCAGTATTTT
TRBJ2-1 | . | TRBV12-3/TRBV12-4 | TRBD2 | CASSRWGGGSYNEQFF | TGTGCCAGCAGTCGGTGGGGCGGGGGGTCTTACAATGAGCAGTTCTTC
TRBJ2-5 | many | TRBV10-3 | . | CAISEGETQYF | TGTGCCATCAGTGAAGGAGAGACCCAGTACTTC
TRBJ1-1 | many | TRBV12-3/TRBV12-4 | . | CASSTNTEAFF | TGTGCCAGCAGTACCAACACTGAAGCTTTCTTT
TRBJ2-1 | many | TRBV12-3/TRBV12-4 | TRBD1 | CASSLVGTAAYNEQFF | TGTGCCAGCAGTTTAGTGGGGACAGCGGCCTACAATGAGCAGTTCTTC
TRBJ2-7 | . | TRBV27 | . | CATKRAPYEQYF | TGTGCCACGAAGCGGGCCCCCTACGAGCAGTACTTC
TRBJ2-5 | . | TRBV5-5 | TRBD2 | CASTGPGLAEETQYF | TGTGCCAGCACCGGCCCGGGACTAGCGGAAGAGACCCAGTACTTC
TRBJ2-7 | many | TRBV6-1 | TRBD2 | CASSAGTSGSYEQYF | TGTGCCAGCAGCGCCGGGACTAGCGGTTCATACGAGCAGTACTTC
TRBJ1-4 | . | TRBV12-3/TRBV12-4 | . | CASSPRVMGEKLFF | TGTGCCAGCAGTCCCAGGGTAATGGGCGAAAAACTGTTTTTT
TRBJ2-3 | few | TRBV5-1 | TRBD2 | CASSFQRGSTDTQYF | TGCGCCAGCAGCTTCCAGCGGGGCAGCACAGATACGCAGTATTTT
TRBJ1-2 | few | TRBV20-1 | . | CSARDEVNYGYTF | TGCAGTGCTAGAGATGAAGTAAACTATGGCTACACCTTC
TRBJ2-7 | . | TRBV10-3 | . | CAIRIQGNDEQYF | TGTGCCATCAGAATTCAGGGGAACGACGAGCAGTACTTC